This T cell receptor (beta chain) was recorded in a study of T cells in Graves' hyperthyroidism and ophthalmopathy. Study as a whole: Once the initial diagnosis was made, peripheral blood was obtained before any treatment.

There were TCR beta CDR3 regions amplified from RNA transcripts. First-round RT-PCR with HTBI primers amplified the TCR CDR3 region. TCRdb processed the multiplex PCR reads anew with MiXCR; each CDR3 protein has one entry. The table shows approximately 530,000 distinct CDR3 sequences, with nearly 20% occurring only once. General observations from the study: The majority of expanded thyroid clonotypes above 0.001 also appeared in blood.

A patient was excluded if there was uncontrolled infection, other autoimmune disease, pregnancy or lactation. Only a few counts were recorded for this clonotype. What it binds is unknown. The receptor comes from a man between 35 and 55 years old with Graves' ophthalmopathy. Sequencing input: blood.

For the CDR3, the DNA is TGCAGTGCTAGTCGAAGCAGCGGGAAAACAGATACGCAGTATTTT. The encoded protein is CSASRSSGKTDTQYF. V is TRBV20-1 and J is TRBJ2-3, with 7 nucleotides matching TRBD2. The CDR3 consists of 15 residues. Germline assignment: CDR1 DFQATT and CDR2 SNEGSKA (reference sequence). V dropped 3 bases and J dropped 3; count of bases not matched to a gene: 9.